This T cell receptor beta chain was sequenced in a study of T cell responses to AZD1222 COVID-19 vaccine. Here immunoSEQ multiplex PCR was the method, and the copy in TCRdb shows in-frame clones only, minus some. The sample contains about 110,000 clones, about 90% of which appear only once. Trimming removed 2 bases from V and 5 bases from J, with 12 bases in between. This CDR3 contains 13 residues. Germline V gene data show CDR1 as GTSNPN and CDR2 as SVGIG (reference sequence). This clone was picked up one time. This receptor was taken from an adult in good health. Sample: peripheral blood, taken on day 0 of AZD1222 vaccination. J is TRBJ1-2 and V is TRBV30; no clear D. DNA for the CDR3: TGTGCCTGGAGTCCCCCGTTTGTGTATGGCTACACCTTC. It yields the protein CAWSPPFVYGYTF.